Listed below are T cell receptor beta chains from one sample, sequenced in a study of blood T cell repertoires in COVID-19. Libraries were prepared by immunoSEQ multiplex PCR; TCRdb keeps only in-frame clonotypes and omits some of them. The table has 100,000 to 150,000 clones, about four fifths seen once. The sample comprised peripheral blood. The receptors here all came from a man aged 40-49 years with active or convalescent COVID-19. The CDR3 runs from the conserved cysteine through the conserved F or W. Each record gives: J gene, clone size, V gene, D gene, CDR3 protein. A D gene is named only where the DNA matches it firmly. Only part of the rows carry a size: once, few, many, or a class if the clone is expanded.

TRBJ1-2,NA,TRBV19,TRBD1,CASSTTGGDGYTF
TRBJ1-1,NA,TRBV19,TRBD1,CASSKDRVGTEAFF
TRBJ2-4,NA,TRBV6-5,NA,CASSRGAVQNIQYF
TRBJ2-3,NA,TRBV7-2,NA,CASSSTNSDTQYF
TRBJ2-1,NA,TRBV5-4,TRBD2,CASSLASGGAIEHEQFF
TRBJ2-2,NA,TRBV7-2,TRBD1,CASSARTGHAGELFF
TRBJ1-6,NA,TRBV5-1,TRBD1,CASSSYVPGQGTGDSPLHF
TRBJ2-1,once,TRBV20-1,NA,CSATSDEQFF
TRBJ1-5,once,TRBV5-3,TRBD1,CARSLGWTGRQPQHF
TRBJ2-5,NA,TRBV5-4,TRBD2,CASSNAGGVQETQYF
TRBJ1-1,NA,TRBV30,TRBD1,CAWSAGGYTEAFF
TRBJ2-7,many,TRBV4-3,NA,CASSQDIGRGDYEQYF
TRBJ1-3,NA,TRBV4-2,NA,CASSQDFGANSGNTIYF
TRBJ1-1,NA,TRBV12-3/TRBV12-4,TRBD1,CASSRRGRTEAFF
TRBJ1-3,NA,TRBV5-1,NA,CASSFDRQSSGNTIYF
TRBJ1-2,NA,TRBV20-1,NA,CSASQFAFFVYTF
TRBJ2-4,NA,TRBV5-6,TRBD2,CASSLDAGGSKNIQYF
TRBJ2-7,NA,TRBV6-1,NA,CASSEASGNPYEQYF
TRBJ1-1,NA,TRBV7-2,NA,CASSPYWGGAKETEAFF
TRBJ1-2,NA,TRBV7-2,NA,CASSLRRPSNYGYTF
TRBJ2-1,NA,TRBV28,TRBD1,CASSFLGQGAYNEQFF
TRBJ2-6,few,TRBV2,NA,CASRRQGGANVLTF
TRBJ1-4,NA,TRBV18,NA,CASSTESRRTTNEKLFF
TRBJ2-2,NA,TRBV28,TRBD1,CASSSRRQGNTGELFF
TRBJ1-1,NA,TRBV21-1,NA,CASRDSTSGTEAFF
TRBJ1-4,NA,TRBV5-4,NA,CASSKDSNNEKLFF
TRBJ1-3,NA,TRBV28,TRBD1,CASSSSGTGSGNTIYF
TRBJ1-1,NA,TRBV11-2,NA,CASTKGGGSPTEAFF
TRBJ1-1,NA,TRBV30,NA,CAWRVGGIGAISEAFF
TRBJ2-3,few,TRBV9,NA,CASSSSYLRVGTDTQYF
TRBJ1-1,NA,TRBV11-2,NA,CASSLAGGNTEAFF
TRBJ1-3,once,TRBV12-3/TRBV12-4,NA,CASSFANTIYF
TRBJ2-7,NA,TRBV4-1,TRBD2,CASSQELAGGYEQYF
TRBJ2-1,once,TRBV5-1,NA,CASSLEGVSSYNEQFF
TRBJ2-5,NA,TRBV9,NA,CASTYRAEGGETQYF
TRBJ2-5,NA,TRBV7-2,NA,CASSLGGRNQETQYF
TRBJ2-2,few,TRBV9,NA,CASSVGRLATGELFF
TRBJ1-2,NA,TRBV6-5,TRBD1,CASSFGQGGYTF
TRBJ2-7,NA,TRBV5-1,NA,CASSPGWSAAYEQYF